This is a list of T cell receptor beta chains from one sample in a study of identical twins. A single record per CDR3 protein comes from TCRdb applying MiXCR to the 5' RACE reads. The sample has about 530,000 distinct CDR3 sequences; approximately 16% are singletons. This sample was shared with a second study, whose subject was yellow fever vaccine responses in identical twins.

The sequenced sample consisted of CD4+ T cells sorted from blood. Receptors originate from a woman under 30 in good health. Each CDR3 is given with its conserved first and last residue. The D gene is left open where the match is weak. Expanded clones get a size class; other rows say once, few or many, or leave the size out.

>TRBJ2-7|once|-|TRBV28|14
TGTGCCAGCAGTTTAAAGATCACGGGCTACGAGCAGTACTTC
CASSLKITGYEQYF
>TRBJ1-1|-|-|TRBV21-1|18
TGTGCCAGCAGCAAAGATGTAAATCAGGGCCGTAAGAACACTGAAGCTTTCTTT
CASSKDVNQGRKNTEAFF
>TRBJ2-1|few|-|TRBV3-1|17
TGTGCCAGCAGTCAGGACTCCCTATCTGCTCGCTACAATGAGCAGTTCTTC
CASSQDSLSARYNEQFF
>TRBJ2-5|few|-|TRBV4-1|13
TGCGCCAGCAGCATAGCGGAAAAAGAGACCCAGTACTTC
CASSIAEKETQYF
>TRBJ2-1|-|-|TRBV25-1|14
TGTGCCAGCAGTGATTCCCGCGAGGGGAATGAGCAGTTCTTC
CASSDSREGNEQFF
>TRBJ1-1|-|-|TRBV20-1|12
TGCAGTGCTAGAGATCCTCGAGCTGAAGCTTTCTTT
CSARDPRAEAFF
>TRBJ2-2|few|-|TRBV2|15
TGTGCCAGCAGTGAAAGGGCAGGGAACACCGGGGAGCTGTTTTTT
CASSERAGNTGELFF
>TRBJ2-3|-|TRBD2|TRBV11-2|10
TGTGCCAGCAGCGCCGGGACTAGTAATTTT
CASSAGTSNF
>TRBJ2-7|many|TRBD1|TRBV5-1|14
TGCGCCAGCAGCCCGACAGGGGTTCCCTACGAGCAGTACTTC
CASSPTGVPYEQYF
>TRBJ2-1|-|TRBD2|TRBV20-1|17
TGCTGTGCTAGAGATCGGACTAGCGGGAGTCCCTACAATGAGCAGTTCTTC
CCARDRTSGSPYNEQFF
>TRBJ1-4|-|TRBD1|TRBV7-8|17
TGTGCCAGCAGCCCACAGGGGGGCGTCTACGCTAATGAAAAACTGTTTTTT
CASSPQGGVYANEKLFF
>TRBJ1-4|few|-|TRBV11-2|15
TGTGCCAGCAGCTTAGATCGCGGGCCCAATGCGAAACTGTTTTTT
CASSLDRGPNAKLFF
>TRBJ2-3|-|-|TRBV6-1|14
TGTGCCAGCGGACGAGCGGAGCGGTCAGATACGCAGTATTTT
CASGRAERSDTQYF
>TRBJ2-1|few|TRBD1|TRBV5-1|14
TGCGCCAGCAGCTCGGGGACAGGTGGCCATGAGCAGTTCTTC
CASSSGTGGHEQFF
>TRBJ2-5|many|-|TRBV20-1|12
TGCAGTGCTAGAGATGAGGGGGAGACCCAGTACTTC
CSARDEGETQYF
>TRBJ2-7|-|TRBD2|TRBV6-1|16
TGTGCCAGCAGTGCTTACTCAGCGGGAGGGCCCTCCGAGCAGTACTTC
CASSAYSAGGPSEQYF
>TRBJ2-3|few|-|TRBV4-1|13
TGCGCCAGCAGCCAAGCCGAGGGTAGTAGCAGGGATTTT
CASSQAEGSSRDF
>TRBJ2-2|few|TRBD1|TRBV6-1|15
TGTGCCAGCAGCCTGGGACAGGCTACCACCGGGGAGCTGTTTTTT
CASSLGQATTGELFF
>TRBJ2-2|-|TRBD2|TRBV28|20
TGTGCCAGCAGTCCTTGGATCCAGCTGGGTAGCGGGAGGGCTGGCGGGGAGCTGTTTTTT
CASSPWIQLGSGRAGGELFF
>TRBJ1-2|few|-|TRBV2|14
TGTGCCAGCGACAGCATGGGGGATTATTATGGCTACACCTTC
CASDSMGDYYGYTF
>TRBJ2-5|few|-|TRBV25-1|16
TGTGCCAGCAGTGAAGGGAGAGGGACCATGGGGGAGACCCAGTACTTC
CASSEGRGTMGETQYF
>TRBJ2-2|few|TRBD1|TRBV3-1|14
TGTGCCAGCAGGGACAGGGGGCGCGGCGGGGAGCTGTTTTTT
CASRDRGRGGELFF